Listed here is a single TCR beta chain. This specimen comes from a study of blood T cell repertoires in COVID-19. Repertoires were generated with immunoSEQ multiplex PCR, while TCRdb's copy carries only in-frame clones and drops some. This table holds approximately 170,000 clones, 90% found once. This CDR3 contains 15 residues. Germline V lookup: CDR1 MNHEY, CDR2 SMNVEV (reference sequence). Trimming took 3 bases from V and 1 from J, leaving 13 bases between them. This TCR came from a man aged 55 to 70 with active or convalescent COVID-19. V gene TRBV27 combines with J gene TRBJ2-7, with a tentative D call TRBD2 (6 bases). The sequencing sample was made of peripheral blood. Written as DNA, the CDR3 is TGTGCCAGCAGTTTCTTGAGGGGAGGATCCTACGAGCAGTACTTC. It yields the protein CASSFLRGGSYEQYF.